These 24 T cell receptor beta chains share one sample of origin, sequenced in a study of OX40 agonist ivuxolimab in advanced cancers. Produced via immunoSEQ multiplex PCR; TCRdb's table is partial and in-frame only. In the table there are under 85,000 clones, 94% of which are singletons. The specimen comprised CD4+ or CD8+ T cells sorted from blood, sampled in a trial of the OX40 agonist ivuxolimab. Receptors originate from an adult with an advanced solid tumor such as melanoma, head and neck, liver or kidney cancer.

The V call is TRBV14, the J call TRBJ2-7; the match to TRBD2 covers 13 bases. This CDR3 is 16 amino acids long. Looked up from germline, CDR1 is SGHDN and CDR2 is FVKESK. The ends lost 1 base at V and 0 bases at J; junction bases unmatched: 0. The chain's CDR3 is CASSQGLAGGSYEQYF. CDR3 in DNA: TGTGCCAGCAGCCAAGGACTAGCGGGAGGCTCCTACGAGCAGTACTTC. Complete variable domain (other parts from reference TRBV14 and TRBJ2-7): EAGVTQFPSHSVIEKGQTVTLRCDPISGHDNLYWYRRVMGKEIKFLLHFVKESKQDESGMPNNRFLAERTGGTYSTLKVQPAELEDSGVYFCASSQGLAGGSYEQYFGPGTRLTVT.

Within the sample, this clone is large. The rearrangement uses TRBV5-4 and TRBJ1-2; D uncertain. The CDR3 consists of 15 residues. CDR1 is SGHNT and CDR2 is YYREEE in the germline V gene (reference sequence). V lost 0 bases to trimming and J lost 5 bases, with 14 bases between them. The chain's CDR3 is CASSLEAYSQYGYTF. The CDR3, as DNA: TGTGCCAGCAGCTTGGAAGCTTACAGCCAATATGGCTACACCTTC.

The chain links TRBV9 to TRBJ2-2, with D hard to call. Trimming took off 0 bases at V and 4 bases at J, with 10 bases between the two ends. This CDR3 has 15 amino acids. Germline V gives CDR1 SGDLS, CDR2 YYNGEE. CDR3 in amino acids: CASSVGSQLTGELFF. CDR3 coding DNA: TGTGCCAGCAGCGTAGGGTCACAGCTCACCGGGGAGCTGTTTTTT.

The V gene is TRBV20-1, the J gene TRBJ1-2; tentative D call: TRBD1 (5 bases). The V end lost 4 bases, the J end lost 8 bases, and 11 bases lay between the germline ends. The CDR3 is 11 residues long. Looked up from germline, CDR1 is DFQATT and CDR2 is SNEGSKA (reference sequence). The CDR3 bases are TGCAGTGCTATGACGGGGCAAGGCTACACCTTC. This sequence encodes CSAMTGQGYTF.

The gene calls are TRBV6-5 and TRBJ2-7; D might be TRBD1 or TRBD2, each matching 5 bases. The germline V gene encodes CDR1 MNHEY and CDR2 SVGAGI. Trimming removed 5 bases at V and 7 bases at J, with 18 bases between. The length of the CDR3 is 14 residues. CDR3 in amino acids: CASSARDRYVEQYF. The CDR3 DNA is TGTGCCAGCAGTGCCCGGGACCGGTACGTAGAGCAGTACTTC.

V usage is TRBV13 and J usage is TRBJ2-7; 8 positions match TRBD1. CDR1 and CDR2 (germline): PRHDT, FYEKMQ (reference sequence). Trimming cost V 5 bases and J 6 bases; bases outside gene matches: 6. The CDR3 consists of 13 residues. In DNA form, the CDR3 reads TGTGCCAGCAGCACGGGACAGGCAGGCGAGCAGTACTTC. This codes for CASSTGQAGEQYF.

The chain combines TRBV6-5 with TRBJ2-5, with 8 positions matching TRBD2. With 6 bases clipped from V and 2 bases from J, the junction kept 5 bases outside the gene matches. This CDR3 has 14 residues. Germline V lookup: CDR1 MNHEY, CDR2 SVGAGI. The CDR3 sequence: CASSSLADQETQYF. The CDR3 coding sequence is TGTGCCAGCAGCTCACTAGCGGATCAAGAGACCCAGTACTTC.

The rearrangement joins TRBV6-5 to TRBJ2-2; no firm D call. Germline lookup yields CDR1 MNHEY and CDR2 SVGAGI. The CDR3 is 14 amino acids. Trimming took 2 bases from V and 1 from J, leaving 5 bases between them. This chain's CDR3 is CASSYGKNTGELFF. The CDR3 nucleotides are TGTGCCAGCAGTTACGGCAAGAACACCGGGGAGCTGTTTTTT.

A single count supports this clone. The chain employs TRBV5-6 and TRBJ2-4; the D is unclear. The germline V and J ends were trimmed by 4 bases and 0 bases, with 8 bases remaining between them. CDR3 length: 14 amino acids. CDR1 is SGHDT and CDR2 is YYEEEE in the germline V gene. This chain's CDR3 is CASSAILAKNIQYF. The CDR3 DNA reads TGTGCCAGCAGCGCAATCTTAGCCAAAAACATTCAGTACTTC.

The chain is built from TRBV19 and TRBJ1-5; D gene uncertain. Between the trimmed V and J ends, which lost 3 bases and 0 bases, there was a span of 15 bases. The CDR3 is 17 residues long. Germline values: CDR1 LNHDA, CDR2 SQIVND (reference sequence). The CDR3 DNA sequence: TGTGCCAGTAGTATTAAAGGCGGAGACTTTAGCAATCAGCCCCAGCATTTT. This encodes CASSIKGGDFSNQPQHF.

The V gene is TRBV7-3, the J gene TRBJ2-7; TRBD2 aligns across 9 bases. V shed 5 bases and J 2 bases; nucleotides not matched to a gene: 4. Looked up from germline, CDR1 is SGHTA and CDR2 is FQGTGA. This CDR3 region has 14 residues. The DNA for the CDR3 is TGTGCCAGCAGCCGAGCGGGAGGCCCCTACGAGCAGTACTTC. Encoded protein: CASSRAGGPYEQYF.

The chain recombines TRBV11-2 with TRBJ2-1; 8 bases map to TRBD1. Germline CDR1 SGHAT, CDR2 FQNNGV. The CDR3 spans 13 residues. Unmatched junction bases numbered 6, after V lost 7 bases and J lost 7 bases. The CDR3 DNA is TGTGCCAGCACCCGACAGGGGTCGAATGAGCAGTTCTTC. It yields the protein CASTRQGSNEQFF.

The V and J genes are TRBV4-2 and TRBJ1-1, with D possibly being TRBD1 (5 bases). The length of the CDR3 is 15 residues. Looked up from germline, CDR1 is LGHNA and CDR2 is YNFKEQ. V was pared by 4 bases and J by 4 bases, with 16 bases between. CDR3 nucleotide sequence: TGTGCCAGCAGCCCCGACCACGGGACGGGCACTGAAGCTTTCTTT. Residues: CASSPDHGTGTEAFF.

The CDR3 here is CASSVGPYPVELFF. The DNA of the CDR3 is TGTGCCAGCTCCGTGGGGCCTTACCCGGTGGAGCTGTTTTTT. The chain couples TRBV27 to TRBJ2-2, with TRBD1 as a possible D gene (5 bases). The CDR3 totals 14 residues. The germline CDR1 and CDR2 sequences are MNHEY and SMNVEV (reference sequence). V was clipped by 8 bases and J by 10 bases, with 20 bases between them.

This clone has only one observation. The J gene is TRBJ1-2, the V gene TRBV4-1, with 7 positions matching TRBD1. Germline assignment: CDR1 MGHRA and CDR2 YSYEKL. The CDR3 runs to 14 residues. V lost 0 bases, J lost 8 bases, and 6 bases stayed unmatched. The CDR3 nucleotides are TGCGCCAGCAGCCAAGATCGGACAGGACAAGGCTACACCTTC. Translating gives CASSQDRTGQGYTF.

The V and J genes are TRBV25-1 and TRBJ1-1, with D hard to call. V lost 4 bases and J lost 0, with 15 bases in between. The germline V gene has CDR1 MGHDK and CDR2 SYGVNS. The CDR3 is made up of 16 amino acids. The CDR3 coding sequence is TGTGCCAGCAGTGCAAACCGGAAAATCCTGAACACTGAAGCTTTCTTT. This translates into CASSANRKILNTEAFF.

The CDR3 DNA follows: TGTGCCAGTAGCACAGGCCGTAATGAAAAACTGTTTTTT. Its translation: CASSTGRNEKLFF. The rearrangement links TRBV9 to TRBJ1-4; a possible D gene is TRBD1 (5 bases). CDR1 and CDR2 from the germline V gene are SGDLS and YYNGEE. This CDR3 is built from 13 residues. The V gene lost 8 bases and the J gene lost 4 bases, with 12 bases spanning the gap.

The chain has TRBV11-1 and TRBJ2-1, with unresolved D. CDR1 and CDR2 (germline): SGHAT, FQDESV (reference sequence). This CDR3 has 15 residues. V was cut by 5 bases and J by 6 bases, with 17 bases left in between. CDR3 loop: CASSTSPGPGNEQFF. The CDR3 nucleotides read TGTGCCAGCAGCACTTCGCCCGGCCCTGGCAATGAGCAGTTCTTC.

The J gene is TRBJ2-3, the V gene TRBV7-3, with D possibly being TRBD1 or TRBD2 (5 bases each). Germline CDR1 SGHTA, CDR2 FQGTGA. Trimming removed 5 bases at V and 0 bases at J, with 12 bases between. This CDR3 has 15 amino acids. CDR3 DNA sequence: TGTGCCAGCAGCCCCCAGGGACGGAGCACAGATACGCAGTATTTT. It yields the protein CASSPQGRSTDTQYF.

The chain has TRBV11-1 and TRBJ2-3; D uncertain. The CDR3 totals 15 residues. CDR1 SGHAT and CDR2 FQDESV come from the germline V gene (reference sequence). V was shortened by 5 bases and J by 3 bases, with 15 bases between the two germline ends. Written as DNA, the CDR3 is TGTGCCAGCAGCCCCCGGGCGCTGATGACAGATACGCAGTATTTT. The encoded protein is CASSPRALMTDTQYF.

V gene TRBV5-4 combines with J gene TRBJ2-1; possibly TRBD2 for D (5 bases). The germline gives CDR1 SGHNT, CDR2 YYREEE (reference sequence). This CDR3 has 17 residues. Trimming pared 0 bases from V and 1 base from J, leaving 14 bases between. This chain's CDR3 is CASSLAAGRGSYNEQFF. CDR3 coding DNA: TGTGCCAGCAGCTTGGCGGCTGGGAGAGGGTCCTACAATGAGCAGTTCTTC. Filled out from reference TRBV5-4 and TRBJ2-1, the complete variable domain reads ETGVTQSPTHLIKTRGQQVTLRCSSQSGHNTVSWYQQALGQGPQFIFQYYREEENGRGNFPPRFSGLQFPNYSSELNVNALELDDSALYLCASSLAAGRGSYNEQFFGPGTRLTVL.

This sequence joins TRBV14 and TRBJ2-5; possibly TRBD2 for D (5 bases). Germline CDR1 and CDR2: SGHDN and FVKESK. The CDR3 is 13 residues long. V gave up 4 bases and J gave up 0 bases, with 6 bases separating them. CDR3 DNA sequence: TGTGCCAGCAGCCCGCGGGACCAAGAGACCCAGTACTTC. It translates to CASSPRDQETQYF.

The V and J genes are TRBV9 and TRBJ2-5, with a weak D call TRBD2 (5 bases). The V gene lost 3 bases and the J gene lost 5 bases, with 14 bases spanning the gap. The CDR3 spans 14 residues. Per germline, CDR1 SGDLS and CDR2 YYNGEE. The CDR3 spells CASSELGGGETQYF. CDR3 nucleotide sequence: TGTGCCAGCAGCGAGCTCGGAGGCGGGGAGACCCAGTACTTC. Full variable domain (missing parts from reference TRBV9 and TRBJ2-5): DSGVTQTPKHLITATGQRVTLRCSPRSGDLSVYWYQQSLDQGLQFLIQYYNGEERAKGNILERFSAQQFPDLHSELNLSSLELGDSALYFCASSELGGGETQYFGPGTRLLVL.

This clone was seen once. V usage is TRBV6-5 and J usage is TRBJ1-1; no clear D. The V end lost 0 bases, the J end lost 3 bases, and 5 bases lay between the germline ends. From germline, CDR1 is MNHEY and CDR2 SVGAGI. The CDR3 runs 13 residues. CDR3 in amino acids: CASSYSVYTEAFF. The CDR3 coding sequence is TGTGCCAGCAGTTACTCGGTGTACACTGAAGCTTTCTTT.